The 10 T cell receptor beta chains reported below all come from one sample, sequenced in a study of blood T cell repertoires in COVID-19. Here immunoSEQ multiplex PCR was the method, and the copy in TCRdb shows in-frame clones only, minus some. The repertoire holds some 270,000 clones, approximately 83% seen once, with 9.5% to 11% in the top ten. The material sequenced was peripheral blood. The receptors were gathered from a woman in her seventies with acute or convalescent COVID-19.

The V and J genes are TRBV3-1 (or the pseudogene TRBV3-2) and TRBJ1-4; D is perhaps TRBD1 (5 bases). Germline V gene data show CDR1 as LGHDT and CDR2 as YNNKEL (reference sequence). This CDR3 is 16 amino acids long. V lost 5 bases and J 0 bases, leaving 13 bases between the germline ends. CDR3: CASSYGSGATNEKLFF. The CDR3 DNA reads TGTGCCAGCAGCTACGGGTCGGGGGCAACTAATGAAAAACTGTTTTTT.

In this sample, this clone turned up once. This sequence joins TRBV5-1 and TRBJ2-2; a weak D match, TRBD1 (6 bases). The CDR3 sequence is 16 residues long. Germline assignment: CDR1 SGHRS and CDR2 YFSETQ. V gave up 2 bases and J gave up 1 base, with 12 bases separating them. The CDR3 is CASSLLQGWNTGELFF. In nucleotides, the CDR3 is TGCGCCAGCAGCTTACTACAGGGATGGAACACCGGGGAGCTGTTTTTT.

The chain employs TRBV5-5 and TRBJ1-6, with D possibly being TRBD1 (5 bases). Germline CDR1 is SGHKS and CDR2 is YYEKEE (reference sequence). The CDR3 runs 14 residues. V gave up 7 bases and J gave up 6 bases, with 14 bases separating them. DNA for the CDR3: TGTGCCAGCTCGCTTTTGGGGGGTAATTCACCCCTCCACTTT. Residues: CASSLLGGNSPLHF. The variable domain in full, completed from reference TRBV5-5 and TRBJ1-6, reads DAGVTQSPTHLIKTRGQQVTLRCSPISGHKSVSWYQQVLGQGPQFIFQYYEKEERGRGNFPDRFSARQFPNYSSELNVNALLLGDSALYLCASSLLGGNSPLHFGNGTRLTVT.

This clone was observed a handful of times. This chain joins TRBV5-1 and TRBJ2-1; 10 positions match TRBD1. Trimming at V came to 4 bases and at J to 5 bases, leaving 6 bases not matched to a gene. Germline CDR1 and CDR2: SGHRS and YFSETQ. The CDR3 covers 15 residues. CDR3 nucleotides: TGCGCCAGCAGCGTAGGGACAGGGGCGAACAATGAGCAGTTCTTC. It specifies CASSVGTGANNEQFF. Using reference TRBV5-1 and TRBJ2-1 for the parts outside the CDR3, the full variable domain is KAGVTQTPRYLIKTRGQQVTLSCSPISGHRSVSWYQQTPGQGLQFLFEYFSETQRNKGNFPGRFSGRQFSNSRSEMNVSTLELGDSALYLCASSVGTGANNEQFFGPGTRLTVL.

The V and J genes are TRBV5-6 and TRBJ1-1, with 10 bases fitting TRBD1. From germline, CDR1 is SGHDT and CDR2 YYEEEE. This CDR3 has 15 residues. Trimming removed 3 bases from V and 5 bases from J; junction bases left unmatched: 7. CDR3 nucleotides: TGTGCCAGCAGCTCGACCGGGACAGGGGTTACTGAAGCTTTCTTT. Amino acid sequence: CASSSTGTGVTEAFF. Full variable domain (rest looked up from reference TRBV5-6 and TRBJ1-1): DAGVTQSPTHLIKTRGQQVTLRCSPKSGHDTVSWYQQALGQGPQFIFQYYEEEERQRGNFPDRFSGHQFPNYSSELNVNALLLGDSALYLCASSSTGTGVTEAFFGQGTRLTVV.

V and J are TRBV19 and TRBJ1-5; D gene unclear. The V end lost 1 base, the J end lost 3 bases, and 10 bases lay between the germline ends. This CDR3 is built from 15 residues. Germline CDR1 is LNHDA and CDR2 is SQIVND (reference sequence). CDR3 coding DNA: TGTGCCAGTAGTATAGGAGGCAGCAACAATCAGCCCCAGCATTTT. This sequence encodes CASSIGGSNNQPQHF.

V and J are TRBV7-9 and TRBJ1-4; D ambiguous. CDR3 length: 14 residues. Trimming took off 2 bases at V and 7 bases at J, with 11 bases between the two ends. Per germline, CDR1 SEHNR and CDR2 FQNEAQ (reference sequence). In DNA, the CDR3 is TGTGCCAGCAGCTTAACCCAGTCACGTGAAAAACTGTTTTTT. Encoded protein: CASSLTQSREKLFF.

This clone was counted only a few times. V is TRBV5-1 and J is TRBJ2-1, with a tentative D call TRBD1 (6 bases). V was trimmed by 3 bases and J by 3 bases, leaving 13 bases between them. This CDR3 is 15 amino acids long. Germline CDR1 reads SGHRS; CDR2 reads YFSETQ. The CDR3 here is CASSSGQTIYNEQFF. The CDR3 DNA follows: TGCGCCAGCAGCTCCGGACAGACTATCTACAATGAGCAGTTCTTC.

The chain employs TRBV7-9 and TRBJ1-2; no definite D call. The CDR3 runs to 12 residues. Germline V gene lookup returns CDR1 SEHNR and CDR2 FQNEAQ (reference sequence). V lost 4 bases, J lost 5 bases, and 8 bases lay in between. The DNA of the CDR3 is TGTGCCAGCAGCTCCGGAGGGTATGGCTACACCTTC. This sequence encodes CASSSGGYGYTF.

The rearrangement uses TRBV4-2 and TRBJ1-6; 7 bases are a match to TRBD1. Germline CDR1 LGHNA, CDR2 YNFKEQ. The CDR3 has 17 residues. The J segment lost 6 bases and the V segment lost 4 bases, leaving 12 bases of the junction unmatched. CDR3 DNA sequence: TGTGCCAGCAGCCTAATAGACAGGGCCGAACTTAATTCACCCCTCCACTTT. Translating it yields CASSLIDRAELNSPLHF.